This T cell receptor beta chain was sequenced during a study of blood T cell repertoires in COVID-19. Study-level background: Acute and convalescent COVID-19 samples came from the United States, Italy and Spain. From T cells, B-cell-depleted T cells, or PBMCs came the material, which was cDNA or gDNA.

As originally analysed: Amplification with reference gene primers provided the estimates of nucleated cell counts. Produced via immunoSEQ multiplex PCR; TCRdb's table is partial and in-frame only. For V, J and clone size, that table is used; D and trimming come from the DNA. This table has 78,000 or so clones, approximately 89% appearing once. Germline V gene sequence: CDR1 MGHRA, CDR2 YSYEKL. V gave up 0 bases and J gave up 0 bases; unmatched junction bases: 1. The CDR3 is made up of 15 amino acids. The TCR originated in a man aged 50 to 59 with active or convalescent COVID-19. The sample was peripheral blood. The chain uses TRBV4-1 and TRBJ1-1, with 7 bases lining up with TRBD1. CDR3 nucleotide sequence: TGCGCCAGCAGCCAAGAGGACAGGATGAACACTGAAGCTTTCTTT. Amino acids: CASSQEDRMNTEAFF.